These 30 T cell receptor beta chains were all obtained from the same sample, sequenced in a study of CD8+CD57+ T cells in acquired aplastic anemia. Patients chosen for sequencing had shown CD8+CD57+ cell expansion by flow cytometry. The TCR beta profiling, which covered VDJ combination and CDR3 sequence, was carried out using genomic DNA as the template. TCRdb passed the reads through MiXCR, listing each CDR3 protein once. Here the sample spans more than 150,000 distinct CDR3 sequences, around 50% being singletons. Sequencing input: sorted CD4+, CD8+, or CD8+CD57+ T cells (not recorded which) from PBMCs. These receptors originate from a human donor with aplastic anemia.

This clonotype was observed a few times. This may stem from a read error, because a much larger clone lies one nucleotide away. In this CDR3 the conserved last residue, phenylalanine or tryptophan, is missing, so a read error is likely. The gene calls are TRBV6-1 and TRBJ2-7; D possibly corresponds to TRBD1 (6 bases). Germline CDR1 MNHNS, CDR2 SASEGT. V gave up 5 bases and J gave up 2 bases, with 13 bases separating them. CDR3 length equals 14 residues. For the CDR3, the DNA is TGTGCCAGCAGTCCACGACAGGAAACCTACGAGCAGTACCTC. This codes for CASSPRQETYEQYL.

The chain links TRBV12-5 to TRBJ2-3, with TRBD1 as a possible D gene (5 bases). The V end lost 4 bases, the J end lost 4 bases, and 12 bases lay between the germline ends. Germline lookup yields CDR1 LGHNT and CDR2 FRNRAP. The CDR3 extends over 14 amino acids. The CDR3 nucleotides are TGTGCTAGTGGTTCCCAGGGTTCGGCAGATACGCAGTATTTT. Translated, it gives CASGSQGSADTQYF.

DNA of the CDR3: TGTGCCAGCAGCTTTTTTACCGGGGAGCTGTTTTTT. Translated, it gives CASSFFTGELFF. The rearrangement links TRBV7-9 to TRBJ2-2; D is uncertain. This CDR3 region has 12 residues. Germline values: CDR1 SEHNR, CDR2 FQNEAQ (reference sequence). V was pared by 3 bases and J by 5 bases, with 4 bases between.

This clonotype was observed a few times. The chain employs TRBV24-1 and TRBJ2-1, with D possibly TRBD2 on 6 matching bases. The germline V and J ends were trimmed by 7 bases and 13 bases, with 13 bases remaining between them. The CDR3 loop spans 11 amino acids. Germline assignment: CDR1 KGHDR and CDR2 SFDVKD. For the CDR3, the DNA is TGTGCCACCAGCTCCGGGAGCGAACAGTTCTTC. Translation: CATSSGSEQFF.

This clonotype was counted only a few times. The chain employs TRBV10-1 and TRBJ2-7; no definite D call. V lost 6 bases and J 5 bases, leaving 14 bases between the germline ends. Germline-derived CDR1 and CDR2 are WNHNN and SYGVQD (reference sequence). The CDR3 runs to 13 residues. CDR3 region: CASSDTSTDEQYF. As DNA, the CDR3 is TGCGCCAGCAGCGACACCTCAACGGACGAGCAGTACTTC.

This clonotype has at least ten counts. The chain recombines TRBV19 with TRBJ1-6; possibly TRBD1 for D (6 bases). Trimming stripped 0 bases from V and 6 bases from J, with 9 bases between. CDR1 is LNHDA, CDR2 SQIVND, per germline (reference sequence). This CDR3 is built from 15 residues. The CDR3 region is CASSIDPRGNSPLHF. CDR3 sequence (DNA): TGTGCCAGTAGTATAGACCCCAGGGGTAATTCACCCCTCCACTTT.

Worth noting for this clonotype: Being one base from a much bigger clone, this may be a read error. This CDR3 reads CASSLASSGAWSYGQYF. The CDR3, as DNA: TGCGCCAGCAGCTTGGCGTCGTCAGGGGCTTGGTCCTACGGGCAGTACTTC. This chain joins TRBV5-1 and TRBJ2-7; perhaps TRBD1 as D (6 bases). Germline V CDR1 and CDR2: SGHRS, YFSETQ. The CDR3 loop spans 17 amino acids.

The J gene is TRBJ2-7, the V gene TRBV28; 9 nucleotides agree with TRBD1. The CDR3 is 16 amino acids. The V and J ends lost 5 bases and 1 base, in that order; junction bases with no gene match: 9. Germline loops: CDR1 MDHEN, CDR2 SYDVKM. CDR3 region: CASSPWDRVLSYEQYF. The CDR3 DNA reads TGTGCCAGCAGTCCGTGGGACAGGGTCCTTTCCTACGAGCAGTACTTC.

V and J are TRBV5-1 and TRBJ1-4, with D possibly matching TRBD1 (5 bases). Germline CDR1 SGHRS, CDR2 YFSETQ. The CDR3 has 14 amino acids. V lost 1 base and J 7 bases, leaving 11 bases between the germline ends. Here the CDR3 DNA reads TGCGCCAGCAGCTTGTCCACAGGTGGTGAAAAACTGTTTTTT. The encoded protein is CASSLSTGGEKLFF.

The gene calls are TRBV29-1 and TRBJ1-2, with D possibly being TRBD1 (5 bases). CDR1 is SQVTM and CDR2 is ANQGSEA in the germline V gene. V was clipped by 6 bases and J by 6 bases, with 8 bases between them. The CDR3 has 10 amino acids. The CDR3 DNA follows: TGCAGCGTCGACAGTAATGGCTACACCTTC. Its protein is CSVDSNGYTF.

This chain links TRBV24-1 with TRBJ2-7; D assignment may be TRBD1 or TRBD2 (7 bases each). The V gene lost 8 bases and the J gene lost 6 bases, with 19 bases spanning the gap. Germline V gene lookup returns CDR1 KGHDR and CDR2 SFDVKD. This CDR3 region has 14 residues. The CDR3 sequence is CATNTGEGASEQYF. The DNA of the CDR3 is TGTGCCACCAACACAGGGGAGGGGGCATCCGAGCAGTACTTC.

This clonotype was seen a few times. DNA of the CDR3: TGTGCCAGCACCCCCAGAAGGGTGGGGACAGATACGCAGTATTTT. Residues: CASTPRRVGTDTQYF. The gene calls are TRBV6-1 and TRBJ2-3; D uncertain. V was cut by 7 bases and J by 3 bases, with 17 bases left in between. Germline loops: CDR1 MNHNS, CDR2 SASEGT. The CDR3 extends over 15 amino acids.

This clonotype has a count of ten or more. The V gene is TRBV11-2, the J gene TRBJ2-7; the D gene is possibly TRBD2 (6 bases). Germline V gene data show CDR1 as SGHAT and CDR2 as FQNNGV. V shed 5 bases and J shed 2 bases, with 16 bases lying between them. The CDR3 is 15 amino acids. As DNA, the CDR3 is TGTGCCAGCAGCCTCTTTGGGGTAGCGGCCTACGAGCAGTACTTC. Protein: CASSLFGVAAYEQYF.

This chain links TRBV5-1 with TRBJ2-7, with 9 bases aligning to TRBD1. V was clipped by 0 bases and J by 3 bases; unmatched bases: 7. Germline-derived CDR1 and CDR2 are SGHRS and YFSETQ. The CDR3 has 16 amino acids. CDR3 protein: CASSLARTGDRYEQYF. The CDR3 DNA follows: TGCGCCAGCAGCTTGGCTAGGACAGGGGATCGCTACGAGCAGTACTTC.

This clonotype was observed many times. The rearrangement joins TRBV5-4 to TRBJ2-5; possibly TRBD1 for D (5 bases). This CDR3 has 14 amino acids. Germline V CDR1 and CDR2: SGHNT, YYREEE (reference sequence). The germline V and J ends were trimmed by 0 bases and 3 bases, with 9 bases remaining between them. CDR3 nucleotides: TGTGCCAGCAGCTTGGAGGGCAGGGAAGAGACCCAGTACTTC. This gives the protein CASSLEGREETQYF.

The chain links TRBV24-1 to TRBJ1-2; TRBD1 aligns across 9 bases. CDR3 length equals 16 residues. V shed 2 bases and J 4 bases; nucleotides not matched to a gene: 7. Germline V CDR1 and CDR2: KGHDR, SFDVKD. The CDR3 spells CATSDSGTGIGYGYTF. The CDR3 nucleotides read TGTGCCACCAGTGATTCCGGGACAGGGATTGGCTATGGCTACACCTTC.

As concerns this clonotype: Since a much larger clone is just one base distant, this may be a read error. No conserved phenylalanine or tryptophan ends this CDR3, so it is likely a read error. V usage is TRBV12-3 or TRBV12-4 and J usage is TRBJ1-1; 8 bases match TRBD1. The CDR3 extends over 13 amino acids. Trimming cost V 8 bases and J 6 bases; bases outside gene matches: 8. The CDR3 reads CASGTGRGAEAFS. The CDR3 nucleotides read TGTGCCAGCGGGACAGGCCGAGGAGCTGAAGCTTTCTCT.

This rearrangement joins TRBV7-8 to TRBJ2-7; no firm D call. Looked up from germline, CDR1 is SGHVS and CDR2 is FQNEAQ. The CDR3 totals 13 residues. V was clipped by 3 bases and J by 6 bases, with 12 bases between them. CDR3 region: CASSLVSDGEQYF. The CDR3 region has the DNA TGTGCCAGCAGCTTGGTATCGGACGGCGAGCAGTACTTC.

At least ten counts were recorded for this clonotype. The chain links TRBV2 to TRBJ2-6; unclear D gene. The CDR3 is 15 amino acids. Germline CDR1 reads SNHLY; CDR2 reads FYNNEI. Trimming removed 5 bases from V and 0 bases from J, with 8 bases in between. CDR3 sequence reads: CASSWQNSGANVLTF. For the CDR3, the DNA is TGTGCCAGCAGTTGGCAGAACTCTGGGGCCAACGTCCTGACTTTC.

CDR3 amino acids: CASSLGGGFQETQYF. The CDR3 DNA reads as TGCGCCAGCAGCTTGGGGGGGGGTTTTCAAGAGACCCAGTACTTC. This sequence joins TRBV5-1 and TRBJ2-5, with TRBD2 matching 7 bases. Germline trimming cut 0 bases from V and 2 bases from J; bases unmatched to any gene: 4. Germline values: CDR1 SGHRS, CDR2 YFSETQ. The CDR3 extends over 15 amino acids.

As regards this clonotype: At one end, the junction sequence differs from germline, possibly due to a read error. The chain recombines TRBV9 with TRBJ2-7; weak D call: TRBD1 (6 bases). The CDR3 runs to 13 residues. Germline-derived CDR1 and CDR2 are SGDLS and YYNGEE. The CDR3 is CASSATQGGEQYF. CDR3 DNA sequence: TGTGCCAGTAGCGCTACACAGGGCGGCGAGCAGTACTTC.

This sequence joins TRBV12-3 or TRBV12-4 and TRBJ2-3; D is ambiguous. Trimming took off 3 bases at V and 6 bases at J, with 4 bases between the two ends. This CDR3 is built from 11 residues. The DNA for the CDR3 is TGTGCCAGCAGTTTCGTTGATACGCAGTATTTT. Translating gives CASSFVDTQYF.

This clonotype has ten or more counts. The gene calls are TRBV7-9 and TRBJ2-4; D is perhaps TRBD1 or TRBD2 (5 bases each). The CDR3 is 16 amino acids. Germline loops: CDR1 SEHNR, CDR2 FQNEAQ (reference sequence). The V end lost 2 bases, the J end lost 0 bases, and 11 bases lay between the germline ends. CDR3 bases: TGTGCCAGCAGCTTAACGGGGCTGCTAGCCAAAAACATTCAGTACTTC. Protein product: CASSLTGLLAKNIQYF.

A word on this clonotype: A much larger clone differs from this one at a single base, so this may be a read error. The chain uses TRBV5-4 and TRBJ1-2; D is possibly TRBD1 (6 bases). CDR1 is SGHNT, CDR2 YYREEE, per germline (reference sequence). Trimming cost V 7 bases and J 2 bases, with 15 bases left between them. There are 14 residues in the CDR3. CDR3 region: CASGPRGRNYGYTF. DNA for the CDR3: TGTGCCAGCGGCCCCAGGGGACGGAACTATGGCTACACCTTC. Full variable domain (remainder filled in from reference TRBV5-4 and TRBJ1-2): ETGVTQSPTHLIKTRGQQVTLRCSSQSGHNTVSWYQQALGQGPQFIFQYYREEENGRGNFPPRFSGLQFPNYSSELNVNALELDDSALYLCASGPRGRNYGYTFGSGTRLTVV.

The table lists this clonotype with many counts. The chain couples TRBV7-6 to TRBJ2-1; 12 bases align to TRBD2. The CDR3 is 15 amino acids. Germline V gene lookup returns CDR1 SGHVS and CDR2 FNYEAQ. Trimming at V came to 5 bases and at J to 10 bases, leaving 9 bases not matched to a gene. The CDR3: CASSQSASGGVEQFF. CDR3 in DNA: TGTGCCAGCAGCCAAAGCGCTAGCGGGGGGGTCGAGCAGTTCTTC.

This clonotype came up a few times. The chain joins TRBV20-1 to TRBJ2-7; D might be TRBD1 (5 bases). CDR3 length: 13 amino acids. CDR1 is DFQATT and CDR2 is SNEGSKA in the germline V gene (reference sequence). The germline V and J ends were trimmed by 6 bases and 4 bases, with 16 bases remaining between them. CDR3 sequence (DNA): TGCAGTGCAGAGAGGACACACACATACGAGCAGTACTTC. Amino acid sequence: CSAERTHTYEQYF.

The rearrangement uses TRBV20-1 and TRBJ2-1; the match to TRBD2 covers 10 bases. With 3 bases clipped from V and 3 bases from J, the junction kept 5 bases outside the gene matches. This CDR3 has 15 residues. Looked up from germline, CDR1 is DFQATT and CDR2 is SNEGSKA (reference sequence). For the CDR3, the DNA is TGCAGTGCTAGCGAGCGGGGGGGAATCTACAATGAGCAGTTCTTC. This codes for CSASERGGIYNEQFF.

Ten or more counts support this clonotype. The J gene is TRBJ2-3, the V gene TRBV6-1; D is undetermined. The CDR3 sequence is 12 residues long. Germline V lookup: CDR1 MNHNS, CDR2 SASEGT. The V end was cut by 6 bases, the J end by 4 bases, with 8 bases between. This CDR3 is CASRVGSDTQYF. CDR3 sequence (DNA): TGTGCCAGCAGGGTTGGGTCAGATACGCAGTATTTT.

This rearrangement joins TRBV29-1 to TRBJ2-1; perhaps D is TRBD1 or TRBD2 (5 bases each). The CDR3 covers 14 residues. V lost 6 bases to trimming and J lost 0 bases, with 12 bases between them. Germline V gene data show CDR1 as SQVTM and CDR2 as ANQGSEA. CDR3 residues: CSVARGSSYNEQFF. CDR3 in DNA: TGCAGCGTCGCCCGGGGCAGCTCCTACAATGAGCAGTTCTTC.

This clonotype was seen a few times. This chain joins TRBV29-1 and TRBJ2-7, with 7 bases aligning to TRBD2. The CDR3 length is 14 residues. V dropped 2 bases and J dropped 6; count of bases not matched to a gene: 10. Per the germline V gene, CDR1 is SQVTM and CDR2 is ANQGSEA. The CDR3 DNA follows: TGCAGCGTTGAAAGTCGCGGGAGAAGAGGCGAGCAGTACTTC. It yields the protein CSVESRGRRGEQYF.